A single sample gave rise to the 25 T cell receptor beta chains below, sequenced in a study of T-cell memory formation after mild COVID-19. TCRdb passed the 5' RACE reads through MiXCR, listing each CDR3 protein once. The table includes approximately 490,000 distinct CDR3 sequences, about 20% detected once. Sequenced: PBMCs or a T cell subset sorted from them (not recorded which). The receptors shown here come from an adult woman who had mild COVID-19 (a few samples of this study predate the infection). Cell type and time point are not known.

This clonotype showed up just a few times. The CDR3 loop is CASSERGGPGEQFF. The DNA of the CDR3 is TGTGCCAGCAGCGAGAGGGGGGGGCCCGGTGAGCAGTTCTTC. The chain joins TRBV3-1 to TRBJ2-1; the D gene is possibly TRBD2 (7 bases). The germline CDR1 and CDR2 sequences are LGHDT and YNNKEL (reference sequence). V lost 5 bases and J lost 9, with 17 bases in between. The CDR3 runs 14 residues.

The chain combines TRBV20-1 with TRBJ2-3, with a possible D match to TRBD2 (5 bases). Trimming removed 6 bases at V and 2 bases at J, with 18 bases between. CDR1 and CDR2 from the germline V gene are DFQATT and SNEGSKA (reference sequence). This CDR3 contains 15 residues. The CDR3: CSAQLGVGYTDTQYF. CDR3 DNA: TGCAGTGCCCAACTCGGGGTGGGGTACACAGATACGCAGTATTTT.

The chain joins TRBV7-2 to TRBJ1-4, with D perhaps TRBD1 (5 bases). The ends were cut back, 1 base at V and 7 bases at J, with 16 bases in the middle. Germline-derived CDR1 and CDR2 are SGHTA and FQGNSA. The CDR3 covers 16 residues. In nucleotides, the CDR3 is TGTGCCAGCAGCTTAGACAGGCGGGCCAATGGTGAAAAACTGTTTTTT. Translating gives CASSLDRRANGEKLFF.

This clonotype has a count of ten or more. V gene TRBV5-5 combines with J gene TRBJ2-4; TRBD2 is a possible D gene (5 bases). In germline, CDR1 is SGHKS, CDR2 YYEKEE (reference sequence). This CDR3 is built from 17 residues. Deletions cut 1 base from V and 0 bases from J, with 14 bases between. The DNA of the CDR3 is TGTGCCAGCAGCTTGAACGGAGCGGCAGTAGCCAAAAACATTCAGTACTTC. It is translated as CASSLNGAAVAKNIQYF. Full variable domain (outside the CDR3, taken from reference TRBV5-5 and TRBJ2-4): DAGVTQSPTHLIKTRGQQVTLRCSPISGHKSVSWYQQVLGQGPQFIFQYYEKEERGRGNFPDRFSARQFPNYSSELNVNALLLGDSALYLCASSLNGAAVAKNIQYFGAGTRLSVL.

This clonotype occurred a few times. V is TRBV4-1 and J is TRBJ1-1, with D perhaps matching TRBD1 (6 bases). The germline V gene has CDR1 MGHRA and CDR2 YSYEKL. The CDR3 runs 17 residues. Trimming took 0 bases from V and 2 from J, leaving 16 bases between them. CDR3 region: CASSQDRTGRTNTEAFF. The CDR3 bases are TGCGCCAGCAGCCAAGATCGAACAGGGAGGACTAACACTGAAGCTTTCTTT.

This chain joins TRBV29-1 and TRBJ1-1; possible D gene TRBD1, 5 bases. V lost 6 bases to trimming and J lost 5 bases, with 13 bases between them. From germline, CDR1 is SQVTM and CDR2 ANQGSEA. This CDR3 is 12 amino acids long. CDR3 in DNA: TGCAGCGTGTATCCCGGGGGGACTGAAGCTTTCTTT. Protein product: CSVYPGGTEAFF.

V is TRBV5-6 and J is TRBJ2-3; D might be TRBD1 or TRBD2, each matching 5 bases. Germline CDR1 reads SGHDT; CDR2 reads YYEEEE. The CDR3 is made up of 15 amino acids. Trimming left V 4 bases short and J 1 base short, with 13 bases between. CDR3 sequence: CASSLGTAGTDTQYF. The CDR3 DNA reads TGTGCCAGCAGCCTCGGGACCGCAGGCACAGATACGCAGTATTTT.

The chain carries TRBV7-9 and TRBJ2-2; D unclear. Trimming removed 5 bases at V and 6 bases at J, with 13 bases between. The germline gives CDR1 SEHNR, CDR2 FQNEAQ (reference sequence). The CDR3 runs to 14 residues. The CDR3 region is CASSETLTPGELFF. The CDR3 coding sequence is TGTGCCAGCAGCGAGACTCTGACCCCCGGGGAGCTGTTTTTT.

This clonotype has just a few counts. The chain uses TRBV6-1 and TRBJ1-1, with D maybe TRBD1 (6 bases). In germline, CDR1 is MNHNS, CDR2 SASEGT. V dropped 5 bases and J dropped 4 bases, with 20 bases sitting between them. CDR3 length equals 16 residues. The CDR3 spells CASSPGPIEGGTEAFF. CDR3 in DNA: TGTGCCAGCAGTCCCGGACCCATTGAAGGGGGCACTGAAGCTTTCTTT.

This clonotype was counted between two and nine times. The CDR3 sequence is CASSLKGQFYEQYF. The CDR3, as DNA: TGCGCCAGCAGCCTCAAGGGACAGTTCTACGAGCAGTACTTC. The chain couples TRBV5-1 to TRBJ2-7; the match to TRBD1 covers 7 bases. The CDR3 has 14 residues. The V segment lost 4 bases and the J segment 3 bases; nucleotides outside the gene matches: 7. The germline gives CDR1 SGHRS, CDR2 YFSETQ. Variable domain in full (rest from reference TRBV5-1 and TRBJ2-7): KAGVTQTPRYLIKTRGQQVTLSCSPISGHRSVSWYQQTPGQGLQFLFEYFSETQRNKGNFPGRFSGRQFSNSRSEMNVSTLELGDSALYLCASSLKGQFYEQYFGPGTRLTVT.

This clonotype was picked up a small number of times. The chain combines TRBV25-1 with TRBJ2-7; D is possibly TRBD1 (5 bases). Germline lookup yields CDR1 MGHDK and CDR2 SYGVNS. The CDR3 totals 15 residues. Trimming stripped 2 bases from V and 3 bases from J, with 14 bases between. As DNA, the CDR3 is TGTGCCAGCAGTGAACGCCAGGGAACGAGCTACGAGCAGTACTTC. It codes for CASSERQGTSYEQYF.

In its sample, this clonotype was seen a few times. V usage is TRBV6-2 or TRBV6-3 and J usage is TRBJ2-1, with D maybe TRBD2 (5 bases). In germline, CDR1 is MNHEY, CDR2 SVGEGT. The CDR3 runs to 16 residues. Trimming stripped 7 bases from V and 0 bases from J, with 16 bases between. CDR3 amino acids: CASTHSQAGSYNEQFF. The CDR3 DNA reads as TGTGCCAGCACCCACTCCCAGGCGGGCTCCTACAATGAGCAGTTCTTC.

A few counts support this clonotype. The J gene is TRBJ2-2, the V gene TRBV4-1, with D perhaps matching TRBD1 (5 bases). CDR3 length: 18 amino acids. Germline CDR1 is MGHRA and CDR2 is YSYEKL. V was shortened by 1 base and J by 3 bases, with 18 bases between the two germline ends. The CDR3: CASSQVGAPTADTGELFF. In nucleotides, the CDR3 is TGCGCCAGCAGCCAAGTTGGGGCCCCAACCGCGGACACCGGGGAGCTGTTTTTT.

This chain connects TRBV18 to TRBJ2-7; 10 bases fit TRBD1. CDR1 and CDR2 from the germline V gene are KGHSH and LQKENI. The CDR3 covers 14 residues. After removal of 4 bases from V and 4 bases from J, the junction contained 4 bases not matched to a gene. This chain's CDR3 is CASSRRDRGYEQYF. In DNA, the CDR3 is TGTGCCAGCTCACGCCGGGACAGGGGTTACGAGCAGTACTTC. Together with reference TRBV18 and TRBJ2-7, the CDR3 gives the full variable domain: NAGVMQNPRHLVRRRGQEARLRCSPMKGHSHVYWYRQLPEEGLKFMVYLQKENIIDESGMPKERFSAEFPKEGPSILRIQQVVRGDSAAYFCASSRRDRGYEQYFGPGTRLTVT.

This clonotype has just a few counts. The chain employs TRBV29-1 and TRBJ1-1, with D possibly being TRBD1 (6 bases). The V end was cut by 5 bases, the J end by 4 bases, with 20 bases between. The CDR3 has 15 amino acids. Germline V gene data show CDR1 as SQVTM and CDR2 as ANQGSEA. The CDR3 loop reads CSVRGDNRVSTEAFF. The CDR3, as DNA: TGCAGCGTTCGGGGGGACAACCGGGTATCCACTGAAGCTTTCTTT.

The chain joins TRBV7-3 to TRBJ2-3; 7 nucleotides match TRBD1. Germline-derived CDR1 and CDR2 are SGHTA and FQGTGA. CDR3 size: 13 residues. Trimming cost V 5 bases and J 9 bases; bases outside gene matches: 8. CDR3 sequence: CASSRDSKQTQYF. CDR3 in DNA: TGTGCCAGCAGCAGGGACAGCAAACAAACGCAGTATTTT. Variable domain in full (rest from reference TRBV7-3 and TRBJ2-3): GAGVSQTPSNKVTEKGKYVELRCDPISGHTALYWYRQSLGQGPEFLIYFQGTGAADDSGLPNDRFFAVRPEGSVSTLKIQRTERGDSAVYLCASSRDSKQTQYFGPGTRLTVL.

CDR3 DNA: TGTGCCAGCACCCAACGGATTGCGAACACCGGGGAGCTGTTTTTT. Translated, it gives CASTQRIANTGELFF. This sequence joins TRBV6-5 and TRBJ2-2; D unresolved. Germline V gives CDR1 MNHEY, CDR2 SVGAGI. The CDR3 is 15 amino acids. Deletions cut 7 bases from V and 0 bases from J, with 12 bases between.

This clonotype appeared once. The chain recombines TRBV9 with TRBJ2-7; either TRBD1 or TRBD2 may supply D (7 bases each). The CDR3 sequence is 15 residues long. CDR1 SGDLS and CDR2 YYNGEE come from the germline V gene. V was trimmed by 0 bases and J by 2 bases, leaving 12 bases between them. Here the CDR3 DNA reads TGTGCCAGCAGCGTAGGGCAGGGGGGGGCCTACGAGCAGTACTTC. Its protein is CASSVGQGGAYEQYF.

This clonotype came up many times. The rearrangement uses TRBV19 and TRBJ2-1, with 9 bases matching TRBD1. Trimming removed 6 bases from V and 7 bases from J; junction bases left unmatched: 7. This CDR3 has 14 residues. Germline loops: CDR1 LNHDA, CDR2 SQIVND (reference sequence). This chain's CDR3 is CASSRDRDLNEQFF. The CDR3 nucleotides read TGTGCCAGTAGCCGGGACAGGGATTTGAATGAGCAGTTCTTC.

This clonotype appeared a few times. The chain is built from TRBV6-2 or TRBV6-3 and TRBJ2-1; 7 nucleotides line up with TRBD1. The CDR3 is 15 residues long. Trimming cost V 8 bases and J 5 bases; bases outside gene matches: 12. From germline, CDR1 is MNHEY and CDR2 SVGEGT. CDR3 nucleotide sequence: TGTGCCAGCGGCCCCGGTGGTACAGGGGACAATGAGCAGTTCTTC. It codes for CASGPGGTGDNEQFF.

The chain joins TRBV4-3 to TRBJ2-7; D gene ambiguous. Germline loops: CDR1 LGHNA, CDR2 YSLEER. The CDR3 is made up of 14 amino acids. Trimming pared 0 bases from V and 2 bases from J, leaving 8 bases between. CDR3 in amino acids: CASSQDPGTYEQYF. CDR3 nucleotide sequence: TGCGCCAGCAGCCAAGATCCCGGAACCTACGAGCAGTACTTC.

The chain links TRBV30 to TRBJ1-1; D is unresolved. CDR3 length equals 13 residues. CDR1 is GTSNPN and CDR2 is SVGIG in the germline V gene (reference sequence). The V end lost 1 base, the J end lost 1 base, and 7 bases lay between the germline ends. The CDR3 reads CAWSAQENTEAFF. Written as DNA, the CDR3 is TGTGCCTGGAGTGCTCAGGAGAACACTGAAGCTTTCTTT.

The sample holds a few counts of this clonotype. This sequence joins TRBV27 and TRBJ2-2, with 8 bases lining up with TRBD2. The CDR3 length is 16 residues. Germline assignment: CDR1 MNHEY and CDR2 SMNVEV (reference sequence). The V and J ends lost 5 bases and 6 bases, in that order; junction bases with no gene match: 11. This CDR3 reads CASSPSGQGAAGELFF. The CDR3 bases are TGTGCCAGCAGTCCTAGCGGGCAGGGCGCGGCCGGGGAGCTGTTTTTT.

This clonotype was found once. The V call is TRBV12-3 or TRBV12-4, the J call TRBJ2-1; 8 nucleotides align to TRBD2. The CDR3 runs to 15 residues. The ends lost 4 bases at V and 6 bases at J; junction bases unmatched: 8. CDR3 protein: CASSSSGSFSNEQFF. The CDR3 region has the DNA TGTGCCAGCAGTTCCAGCGGGAGCTTTAGCAATGAGCAGTTCTTC.

A few counts support this clonotype. The V gene is TRBV6-2 or TRBV6-3, the J gene TRBJ2-3, with 9 bases aligning to TRBD2. CDR3 length: 15 residues. With V trimmed by 4 bases and J by 5 bases, 7 bases remained unmatched. Germline V gives CDR1 MNHEY, CDR2 SVGEGT. CDR3 sequence (DNA): TGTGCCAGCAGTTCTAGCGGGACAAGGAGAGATACGCAGTATTTT. It translates to CASSSSGTRRDTQYF.